The 3 T cell receptor beta chains in this list originate from one sample, sequenced in a study of control samples from healthy donors and cancer patients. Produced via immunoSEQ multiplex PCR; TCRdb's table is partial and in-frame only. Of 250,000 to 300,000 clones listed, approximately 80% are singletons. Sequencing was done on a sample of PBMCs. These receptor sequences come from a woman aged 55-69 years with lung cancer.

CDR3 amino acids: CASSLGTVNEKLFF. The CDR3 coding sequence is TGTGCCAGCAGCTTGGGGACAGTAAATGAAAAACTGTTTTTT. The rearrangement links TRBV5-8 to TRBJ1-4; D is perhaps TRBD1 (6 bases). The CDR3 is 14 amino acids. Germline CDR1 and CDR2: SGHTS and YDEGEE. Deletions cut 0 bases from V and 5 bases from J, with 8 bases between.

This chain links TRBV4-1 with TRBJ1-5; TRBD1 aligns across 7 bases. V dropped 4 bases and J dropped 0; count of bases not matched to a gene: 3. The V gene's germline CDR1 is MGHRA and CDR2 YSYEKL. The CDR3 is 15 amino acids. CDR3 in DNA: TGCGCCAGCAGCCGAGGGACAGTTAGCAATCAGCCCCAGCATTTT. The encoded protein is CASSRGTVSNQPQHF.

The J gene is TRBJ2-7, the V gene TRBV4-2; no reliable D call. The CDR3 totals 15 residues. Germline V gene lookup returns CDR1 LGHNA and CDR2 YNFKEQ. V gave up 1 base and J gave up 0 bases, with 10 bases separating them. The CDR3 DNA follows: TGTGCCAGCAGCCAAGTGGTTAGTCGCTCCTACGAGCAGTACTTC. Protein sequence: CASSQVVSRSYEQYF.